The source of this TCR beta chain is a study of graft-versus-host responses after intestinal transplantation. The wider study: Each patient got anti-thymocyte globulin induction, then tacrolimus and steroids for about 3 years.

Germline V gene data show CDR1 as SGHNT and CDR2 as YYREEE (reference sequence). CDR3 length: 15 amino acids. The germline V and J ends were trimmed by 0 bases and 9 bases, with 16 bases remaining between them. Regarding this clone: Its specificity is unknown.

The method was immunoSEQ multiplex PCR; TCRdb's version includes in-frame clones alone and lacks a portion of them. The sample records about 130,000 clones, around nine tenths being singletons. This receptor was obtained from a human donor who received an intestinal transplant. The sample here was unstimulated CD4+ T cells sorted from spleen or lymph node cells, taken before intestinal transplant. This chain connects TRBV5-4 to TRBJ2-1, with D tentatively TRBD1 (6 bases). The CDR3 DNA is TGTGCCAGCAGCTTGGGCACCCCAGGGGCCGGTGAGCAGTTCTTC. The encoded protein is CASSLGTPGAGEQFF.